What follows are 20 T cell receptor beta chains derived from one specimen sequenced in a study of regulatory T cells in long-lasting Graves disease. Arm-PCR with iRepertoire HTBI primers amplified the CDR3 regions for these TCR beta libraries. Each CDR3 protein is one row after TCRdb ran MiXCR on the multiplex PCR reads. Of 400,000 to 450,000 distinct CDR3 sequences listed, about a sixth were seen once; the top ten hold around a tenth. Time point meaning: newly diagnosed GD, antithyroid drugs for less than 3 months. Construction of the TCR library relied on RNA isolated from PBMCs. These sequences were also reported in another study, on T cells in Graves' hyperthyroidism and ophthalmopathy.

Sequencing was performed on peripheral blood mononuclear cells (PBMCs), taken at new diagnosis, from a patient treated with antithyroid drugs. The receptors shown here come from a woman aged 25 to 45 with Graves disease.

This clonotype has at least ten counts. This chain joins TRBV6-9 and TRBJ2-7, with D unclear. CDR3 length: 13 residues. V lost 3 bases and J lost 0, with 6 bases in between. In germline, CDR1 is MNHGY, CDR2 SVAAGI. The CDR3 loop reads CASSYDSSYEQYF. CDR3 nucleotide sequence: TGTGCCAGCAGTTACGATAGCTCCTACGAGCAGTACTTC.

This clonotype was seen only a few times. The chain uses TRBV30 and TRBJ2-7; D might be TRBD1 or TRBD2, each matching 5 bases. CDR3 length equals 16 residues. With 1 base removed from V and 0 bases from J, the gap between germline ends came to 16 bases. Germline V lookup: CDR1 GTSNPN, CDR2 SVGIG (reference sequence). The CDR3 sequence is CAWSGFEGHGSYEQYF. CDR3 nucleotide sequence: TGTGCCTGGAGTGGATTTGAGGGGCATGGCTCCTACGAGCAGTACTTC.

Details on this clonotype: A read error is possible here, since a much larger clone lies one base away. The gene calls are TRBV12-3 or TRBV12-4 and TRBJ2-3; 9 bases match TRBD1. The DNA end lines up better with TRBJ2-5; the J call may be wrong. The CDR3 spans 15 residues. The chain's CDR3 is CASSIGQGWTGDQYF. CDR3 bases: TGTGCCAGCAGTATAGGACAGGGGTGGACAGGGGACCAGTACTTC.

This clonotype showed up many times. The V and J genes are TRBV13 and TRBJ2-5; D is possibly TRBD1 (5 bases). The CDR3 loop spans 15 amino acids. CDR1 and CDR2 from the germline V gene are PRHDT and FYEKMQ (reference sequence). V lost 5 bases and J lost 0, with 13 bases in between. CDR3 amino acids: CASSLRQQYQETQYF. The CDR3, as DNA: TGTGCCAGCAGCCTCCGACAGCAGTACCAAGAGACCCAGTACTTC.

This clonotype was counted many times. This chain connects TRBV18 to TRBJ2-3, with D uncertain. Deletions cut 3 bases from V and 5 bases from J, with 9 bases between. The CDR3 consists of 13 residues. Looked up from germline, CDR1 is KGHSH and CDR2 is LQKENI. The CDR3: CASSPSTQDTQYF. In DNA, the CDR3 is TGTGCCAGCTCACCTTCAACGCAAGATACGCAGTATTTT.

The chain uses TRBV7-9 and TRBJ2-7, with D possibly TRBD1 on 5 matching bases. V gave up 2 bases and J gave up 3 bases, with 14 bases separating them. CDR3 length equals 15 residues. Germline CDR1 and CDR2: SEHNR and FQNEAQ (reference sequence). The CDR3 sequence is CASSLSDSSGYEQYF. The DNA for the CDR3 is TGTGCCAGCAGCTTATCCGACAGCTCCGGCTACGAGCAGTACTTC. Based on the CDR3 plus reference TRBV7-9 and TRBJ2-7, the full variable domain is DTGVSQNPRHKITKRGQNVTFRCDPISEHNRLYWYRQTLGQGPEFLTYFQNEAQLEKSRLLSDRFSAERPKGSFSTLEIQRTEQGDSAMYLCASSLSDSSGYEQYFGPGTRLTVT.

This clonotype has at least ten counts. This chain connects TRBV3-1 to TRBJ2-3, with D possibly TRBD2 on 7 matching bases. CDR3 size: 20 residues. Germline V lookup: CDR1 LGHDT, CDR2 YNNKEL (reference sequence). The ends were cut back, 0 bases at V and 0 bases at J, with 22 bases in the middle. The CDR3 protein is CASSQDLFGTLATSTDTQYF. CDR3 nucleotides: TGTGCCAGCAGCCAAGATTTGTTTGGGACACTAGCGACCAGCACAGATACGCAGTATTTT.

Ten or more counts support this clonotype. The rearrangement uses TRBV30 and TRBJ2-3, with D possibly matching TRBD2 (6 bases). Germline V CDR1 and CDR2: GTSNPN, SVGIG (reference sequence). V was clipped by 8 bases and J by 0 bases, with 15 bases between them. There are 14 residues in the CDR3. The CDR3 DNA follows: TGTGCCAGCAAGGGAAGCGGGAGCACAGATACGCAGTATTTT. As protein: CASKGSGSTDTQYF.

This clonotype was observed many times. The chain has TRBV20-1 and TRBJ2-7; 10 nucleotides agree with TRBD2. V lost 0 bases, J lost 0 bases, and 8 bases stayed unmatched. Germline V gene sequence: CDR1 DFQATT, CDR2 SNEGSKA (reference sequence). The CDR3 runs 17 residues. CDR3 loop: CSARDFRTSGSSYEQYF. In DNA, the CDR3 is TGCAGTGCTAGAGATTTTCGGACTAGCGGAAGCTCCTACGAGCAGTACTTC.

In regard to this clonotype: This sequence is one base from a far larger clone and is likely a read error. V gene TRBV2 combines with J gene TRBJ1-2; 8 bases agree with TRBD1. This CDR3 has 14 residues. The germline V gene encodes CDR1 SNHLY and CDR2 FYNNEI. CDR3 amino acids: CTSSSGQGLYGYTF. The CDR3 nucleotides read TGTACCAGCAGTTCCGGACAGGGTCTCTATGGCTACACCTTC.

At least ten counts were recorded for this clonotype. CDR3 nucleotides: TGCGCCAGCAGCTGGGGACTAGCGGGACGCCAAGAGACCCAGTACTTC. It codes for CASSWGLAGRQETQYF. This sequence joins TRBV5-1 and TRBJ2-5, with 13 bases aligning to TRBD2. The CDR3 has 16 residues. The germline CDR1 and CDR2 sequences are SGHRS and YFSETQ. Trimming cost V 3 bases and J 1 base; bases outside gene matches: 3.

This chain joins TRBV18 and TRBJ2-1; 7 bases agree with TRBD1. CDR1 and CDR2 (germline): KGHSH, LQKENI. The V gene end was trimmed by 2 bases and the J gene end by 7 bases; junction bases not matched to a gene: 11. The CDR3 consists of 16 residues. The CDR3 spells CASSPVRGGIWNEQFF. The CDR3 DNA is TGTGCCAGCTCACCAGTTAGAGGGGGCATTTGGAATGAGCAGTTCTTC.

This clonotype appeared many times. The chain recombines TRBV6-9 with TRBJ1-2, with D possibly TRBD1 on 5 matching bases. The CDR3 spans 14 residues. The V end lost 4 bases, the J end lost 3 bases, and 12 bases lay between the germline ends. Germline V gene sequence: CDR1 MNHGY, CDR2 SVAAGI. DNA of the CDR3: TGTGCCAGCAGTTTCAGGGTTTCGGACTATGGCTACACCTTC. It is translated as CASSFRVSDYGYTF.

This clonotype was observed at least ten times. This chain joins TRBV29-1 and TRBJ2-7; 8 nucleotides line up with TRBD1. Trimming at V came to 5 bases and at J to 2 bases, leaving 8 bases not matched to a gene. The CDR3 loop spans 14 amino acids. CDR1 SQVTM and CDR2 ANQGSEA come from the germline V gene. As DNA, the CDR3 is TGCAGCGTTTCGCCCTTGGACAGGGCCTACGAGCAGTACTTC. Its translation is CSVSPLDRAYEQYF.

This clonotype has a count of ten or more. CDR3 residues: CASSLIFTKTNEQFF. CDR3 nucleotides: TGCGCCAGCAGCTTGATCTTTACGAAAACCAATGAGCAGTTCTTC. The V gene is TRBV5-1, the J gene TRBJ2-1; D uncertain. The V and J ends lost 1 base and 6 bases respectively, with 14 bases between them. This CDR3 region has 15 residues. CDR1 SGHRS and CDR2 YFSETQ come from the germline V gene.

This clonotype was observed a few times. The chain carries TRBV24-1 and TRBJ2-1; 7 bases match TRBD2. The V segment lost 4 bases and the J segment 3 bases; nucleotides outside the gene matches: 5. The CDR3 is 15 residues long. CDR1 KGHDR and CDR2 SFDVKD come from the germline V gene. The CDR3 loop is CATSEGRVHYNEQFF. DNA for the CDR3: TGTGCCACCAGTGAAGGGAGGGTTCACTACAATGAGCAGTTCTTC.

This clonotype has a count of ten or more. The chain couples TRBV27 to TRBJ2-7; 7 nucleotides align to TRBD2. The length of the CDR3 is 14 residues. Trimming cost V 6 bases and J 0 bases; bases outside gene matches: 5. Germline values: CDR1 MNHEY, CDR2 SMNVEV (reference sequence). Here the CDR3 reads CASSRGLDSYEQYF. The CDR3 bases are TGTGCCAGCAGCAGAGGACTAGACTCCTACGAGCAGTACTTC.

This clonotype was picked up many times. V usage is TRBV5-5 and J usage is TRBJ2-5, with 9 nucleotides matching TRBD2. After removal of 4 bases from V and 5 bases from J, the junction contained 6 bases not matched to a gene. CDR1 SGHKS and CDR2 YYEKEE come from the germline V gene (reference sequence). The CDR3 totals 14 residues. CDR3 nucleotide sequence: TGTGCCAGCAGCCAACGGACTAGCGACGAGACCCAGTACTTC. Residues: CASSQRTSDETQYF.

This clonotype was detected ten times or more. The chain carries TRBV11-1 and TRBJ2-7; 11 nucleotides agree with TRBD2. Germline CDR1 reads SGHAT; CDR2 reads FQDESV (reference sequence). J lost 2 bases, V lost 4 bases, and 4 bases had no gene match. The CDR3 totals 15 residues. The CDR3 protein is CASSSGLAGPYEQYF. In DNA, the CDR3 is TGTGCCAGCAGCTCCGGACTAGCGGGTCCCTACGAGCAGTACTTC.

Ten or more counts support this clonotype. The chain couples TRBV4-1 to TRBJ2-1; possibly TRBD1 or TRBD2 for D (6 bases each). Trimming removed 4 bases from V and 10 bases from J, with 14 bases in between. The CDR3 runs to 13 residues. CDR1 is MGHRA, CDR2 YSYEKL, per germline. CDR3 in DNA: TGCGCCAGCAGCCCCCGGGGGCTTAGGGAGCAGTTCTTC. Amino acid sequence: CASSPRGLREQFF.